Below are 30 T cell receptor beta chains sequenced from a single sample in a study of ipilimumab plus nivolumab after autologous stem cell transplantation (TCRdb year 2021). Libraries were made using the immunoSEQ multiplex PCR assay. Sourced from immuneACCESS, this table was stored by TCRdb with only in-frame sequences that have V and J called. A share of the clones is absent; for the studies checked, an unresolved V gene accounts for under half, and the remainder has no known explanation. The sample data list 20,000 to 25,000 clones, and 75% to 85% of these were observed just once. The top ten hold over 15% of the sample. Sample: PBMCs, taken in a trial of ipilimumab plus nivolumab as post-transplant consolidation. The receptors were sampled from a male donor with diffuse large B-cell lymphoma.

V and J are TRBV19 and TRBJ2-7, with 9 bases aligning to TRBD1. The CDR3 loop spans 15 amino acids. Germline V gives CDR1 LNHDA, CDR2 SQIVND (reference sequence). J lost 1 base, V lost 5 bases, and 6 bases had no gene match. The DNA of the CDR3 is TGTGCCAGTAGTTTGGCCGGGACAGGGTCCTACGAGCAGTACTTC. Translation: CASSLAGTGSYEQYF.

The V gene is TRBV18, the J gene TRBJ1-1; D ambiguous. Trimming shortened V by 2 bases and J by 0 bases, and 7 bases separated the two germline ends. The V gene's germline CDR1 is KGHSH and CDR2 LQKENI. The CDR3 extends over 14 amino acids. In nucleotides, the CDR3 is TGTGCCAGCTCACCATGGGAATTGAACACTGAAGCTTTCTTT. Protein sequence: CASSPWELNTEAFF.

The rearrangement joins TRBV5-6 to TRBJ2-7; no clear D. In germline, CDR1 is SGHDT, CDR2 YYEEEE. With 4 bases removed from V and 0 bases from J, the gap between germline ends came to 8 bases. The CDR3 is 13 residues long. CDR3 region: CASSPPSSYEQYF. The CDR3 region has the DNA TGTGCCAGCAGCCCGCCGTCCTCCTACGAGCAGTACTTC.

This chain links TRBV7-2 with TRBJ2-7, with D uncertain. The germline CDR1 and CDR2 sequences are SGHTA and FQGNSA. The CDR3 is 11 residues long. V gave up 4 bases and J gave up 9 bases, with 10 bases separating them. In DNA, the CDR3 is TGTGCCAGCAGCTCCCTTGCTCGGCAGTACTTC. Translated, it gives CASSSLARQYF.

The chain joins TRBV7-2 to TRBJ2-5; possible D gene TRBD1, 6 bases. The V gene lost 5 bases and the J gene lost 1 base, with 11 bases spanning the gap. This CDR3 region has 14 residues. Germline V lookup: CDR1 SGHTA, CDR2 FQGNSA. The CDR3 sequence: CASSMGHTQETQYF. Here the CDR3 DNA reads TGTGCCAGCAGCATGGGACATACCCAAGAGACCCAGTACTTC.

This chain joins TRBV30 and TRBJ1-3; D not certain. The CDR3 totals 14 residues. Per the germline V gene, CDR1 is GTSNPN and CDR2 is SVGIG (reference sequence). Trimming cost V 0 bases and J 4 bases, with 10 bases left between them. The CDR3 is CAWSVKGGGNTIYF. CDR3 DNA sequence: TGTGCCTGGAGTGTAAAGGGTGGAGGAAACACCATATATTTT.

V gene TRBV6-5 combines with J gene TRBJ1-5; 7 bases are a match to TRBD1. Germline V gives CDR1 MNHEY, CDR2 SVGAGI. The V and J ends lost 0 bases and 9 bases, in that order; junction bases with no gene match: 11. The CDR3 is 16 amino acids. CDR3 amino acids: CASSYSARGASSPQHF. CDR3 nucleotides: TGTGCCAGCAGTTACTCGGCCAGGGGGGCCTCTTCGCCCCAGCATTTT.

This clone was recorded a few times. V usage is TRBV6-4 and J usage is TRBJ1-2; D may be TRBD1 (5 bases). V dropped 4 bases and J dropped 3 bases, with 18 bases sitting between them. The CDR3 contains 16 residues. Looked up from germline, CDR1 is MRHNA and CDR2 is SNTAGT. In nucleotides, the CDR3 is TGTGCCAGCAGTGGATCCGGCCAGGGCGGAGACTATGGCTACACCTTC. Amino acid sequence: CASSGSGQGGDYGYTF.

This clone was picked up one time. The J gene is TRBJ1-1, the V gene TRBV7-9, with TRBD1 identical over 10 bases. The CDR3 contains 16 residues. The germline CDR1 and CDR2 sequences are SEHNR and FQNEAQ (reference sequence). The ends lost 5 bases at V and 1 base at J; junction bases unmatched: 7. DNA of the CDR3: TGTGCCAGCAGCACGACAGGGGGCGTGGGGAACACTGAAGCTTTCTTT. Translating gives CASSTTGGVGNTEAFF.

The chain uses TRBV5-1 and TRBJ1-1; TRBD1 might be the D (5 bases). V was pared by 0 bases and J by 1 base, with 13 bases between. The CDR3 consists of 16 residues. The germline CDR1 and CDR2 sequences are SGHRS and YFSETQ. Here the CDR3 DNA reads TGCGCCAGCAGCTTGGACCAGGGCGGCGGGAACACTGAAGCTTTCTTT. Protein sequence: CASSLDQGGGNTEAFF. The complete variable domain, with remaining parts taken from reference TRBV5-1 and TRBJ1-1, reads KAGVTQTPRYLIKTRGQQVTLSCSPISGHRSVSWYQQTPGQGLQFLFEYFSETQRNKGNFPGRFSGRQFSNSRSEMNVSTLELGDSALYLCASSLDQGGGNTEAFFGQGTRLTVV.

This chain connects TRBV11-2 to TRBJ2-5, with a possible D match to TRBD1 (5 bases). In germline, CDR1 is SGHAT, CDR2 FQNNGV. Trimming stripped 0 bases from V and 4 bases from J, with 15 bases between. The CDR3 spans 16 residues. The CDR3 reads CASSLDSGRFGETQYF. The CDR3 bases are TGTGCCAGCAGCTTAGATTCAGGGCGTTTTGGAGAGACCCAGTACTTC.

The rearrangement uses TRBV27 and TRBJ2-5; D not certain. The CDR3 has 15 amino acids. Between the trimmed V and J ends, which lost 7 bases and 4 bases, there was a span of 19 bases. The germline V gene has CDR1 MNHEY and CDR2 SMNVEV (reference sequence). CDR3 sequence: CASTRRSNTGETQYF. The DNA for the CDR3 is TGTGCCAGCACCCGCCGTTCGAACACGGGAGAGACCCAGTACTTC.

DNA of the CDR3: TGTGCCAGTAGTACCCGGGGTACTTCCACAGATACGCAGTATTTT. Its protein is CASSTRGTSTDTQYF. This sequence joins TRBV19 and TRBJ2-3; a possible D gene is TRBD2 (5 bases). Per germline, CDR1 LNHDA and CDR2 SQIVND (reference sequence). CDR3 length equals 15 residues. The V and J ends lost 4 bases and 2 bases respectively, with 13 bases between them.

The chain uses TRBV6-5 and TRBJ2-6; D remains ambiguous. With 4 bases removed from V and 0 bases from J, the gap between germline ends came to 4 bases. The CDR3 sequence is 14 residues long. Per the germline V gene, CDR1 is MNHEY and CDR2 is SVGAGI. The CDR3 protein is CASSSGSGANVLTF. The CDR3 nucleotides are TGTGCCAGCAGTTCTGGCTCTGGGGCCAACGTCCTGACTTTC.

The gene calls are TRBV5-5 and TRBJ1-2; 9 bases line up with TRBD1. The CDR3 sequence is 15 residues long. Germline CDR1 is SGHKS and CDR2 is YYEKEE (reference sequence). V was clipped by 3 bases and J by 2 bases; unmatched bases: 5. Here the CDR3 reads CASSWDRDLNYGYTF. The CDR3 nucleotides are TGTGCCAGCAGCTGGGACAGGGATTTAAACTATGGCTACACCTTC.

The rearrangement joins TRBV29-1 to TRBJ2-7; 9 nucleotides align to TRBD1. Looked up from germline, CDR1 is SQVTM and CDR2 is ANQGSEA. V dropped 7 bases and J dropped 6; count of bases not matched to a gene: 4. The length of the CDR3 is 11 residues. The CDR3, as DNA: TGCAGCGCCGGGACAGGGCGCGAGCAGTACTTC. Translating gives CSAGTGREQYF.

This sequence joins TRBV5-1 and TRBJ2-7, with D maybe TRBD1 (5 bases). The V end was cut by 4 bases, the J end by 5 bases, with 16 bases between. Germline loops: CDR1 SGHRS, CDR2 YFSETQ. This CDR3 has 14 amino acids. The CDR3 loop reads CASSPVAGNNEQYF. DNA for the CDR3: TGCGCCAGCAGCCCCGTGGCAGGGAACAACGAGCAGTACTTC.

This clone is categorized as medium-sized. The CDR3 DNA reads as TGTGCCAGCAGTTATCCGGGGGAGCCCCTCCACTTT. Protein product: CASSYPGEPLHF. The chain employs TRBV6-5 and TRBJ1-6, with D possibly being TRBD1 (5 bases). Germline lookup yields CDR1 MNHEY and CDR2 SVGAGI. The CDR3 totals 12 residues. Trimming shortened V by 3 bases and J by 13 bases, and 10 bases separated the two germline ends.

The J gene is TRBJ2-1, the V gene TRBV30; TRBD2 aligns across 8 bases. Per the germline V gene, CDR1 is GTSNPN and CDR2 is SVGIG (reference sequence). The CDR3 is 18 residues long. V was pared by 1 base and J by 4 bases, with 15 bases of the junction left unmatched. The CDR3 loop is CAWSGFSTSDSPYNEQFF. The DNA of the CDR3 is TGTGCCTGGAGTGGTTTCTCGACTAGCGACTCCCCTTACAATGAGCAGTTCTTC.

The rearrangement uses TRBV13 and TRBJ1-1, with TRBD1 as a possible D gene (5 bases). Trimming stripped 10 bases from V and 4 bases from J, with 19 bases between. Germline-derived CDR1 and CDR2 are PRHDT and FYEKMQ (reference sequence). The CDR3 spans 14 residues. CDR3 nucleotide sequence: TGTGCCACCGAACCCGGGGGGTGGGCCACTGAAGCTTTCTTT. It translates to CATEPGGWATEAFF.

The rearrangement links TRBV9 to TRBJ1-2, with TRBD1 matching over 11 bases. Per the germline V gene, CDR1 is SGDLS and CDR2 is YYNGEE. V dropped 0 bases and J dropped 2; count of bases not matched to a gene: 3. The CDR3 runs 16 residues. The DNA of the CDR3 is TGTGCCAGCAGCGTAGGGACAGGGGGCTTAAACTATGGCTACACCTTC. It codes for CASSVGTGGLNYGYTF. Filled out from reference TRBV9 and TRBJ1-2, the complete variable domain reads DSGVTQTPKHLITATGQRVTLRCSPRSGDLSVYWYQQSLDQGLQFLIQYYNGEERAKGNILERFSAQQFPDLHSELNLSSLELGDSALYFCASSVGTGGLNYGYTFGSGTRLTVV.

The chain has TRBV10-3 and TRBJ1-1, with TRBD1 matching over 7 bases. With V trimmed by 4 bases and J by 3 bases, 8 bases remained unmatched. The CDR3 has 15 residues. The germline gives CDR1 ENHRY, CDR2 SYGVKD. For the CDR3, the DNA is TGTGCCATCAGTGCCGCGGACAGGCCTGACACTGAAGCTTTCTTT. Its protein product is CAISAADRPDTEAFF.

The CDR3 here is CASSLSTRIFEAFF. The CDR3 DNA follows: TGTGCCAGCAGTTTATCGACTCGGATTTTTGAAGCTTTCTTT. The rearrangement links TRBV27 to TRBJ1-1; D is unresolved. The V end was cut by 0 bases, the J end by 7 bases, with 12 bases between. This CDR3 region has 14 residues. Looked up from germline, CDR1 is MNHEY and CDR2 is SMNVEV (reference sequence).

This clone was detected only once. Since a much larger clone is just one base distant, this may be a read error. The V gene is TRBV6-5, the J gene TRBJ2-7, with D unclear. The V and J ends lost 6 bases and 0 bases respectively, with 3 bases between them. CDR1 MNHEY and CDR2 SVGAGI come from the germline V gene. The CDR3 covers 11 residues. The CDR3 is CASSDSYEQYF. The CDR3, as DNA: TGTGCCAGCAGCGACTCCTACGAGCAGTACTTC.

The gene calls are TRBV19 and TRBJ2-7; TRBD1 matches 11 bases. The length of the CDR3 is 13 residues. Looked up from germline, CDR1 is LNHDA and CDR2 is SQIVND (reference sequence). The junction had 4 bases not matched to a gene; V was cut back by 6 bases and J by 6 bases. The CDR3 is CASSRDRGFEQYF. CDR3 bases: TGTGCCAGTAGCCGGGACAGGGGGTTCGAGCAGTACTTC.

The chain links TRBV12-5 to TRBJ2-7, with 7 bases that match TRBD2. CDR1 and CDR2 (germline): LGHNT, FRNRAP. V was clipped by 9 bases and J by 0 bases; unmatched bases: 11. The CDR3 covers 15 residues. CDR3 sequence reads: CARRPGGGSSYEQYF. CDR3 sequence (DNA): TGTGCTAGACGACCTGGGGGGGGGAGCTCCTACGAGCAGTACTTC.

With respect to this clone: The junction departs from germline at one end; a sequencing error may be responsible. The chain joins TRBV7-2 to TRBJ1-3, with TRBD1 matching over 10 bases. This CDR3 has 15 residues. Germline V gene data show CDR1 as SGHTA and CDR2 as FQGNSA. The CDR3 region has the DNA TGCGCCAGCAGCCGGGACAGGGGTTTTGGAAACACCATATATTTT. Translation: CASSRDRGFGNTIYF.

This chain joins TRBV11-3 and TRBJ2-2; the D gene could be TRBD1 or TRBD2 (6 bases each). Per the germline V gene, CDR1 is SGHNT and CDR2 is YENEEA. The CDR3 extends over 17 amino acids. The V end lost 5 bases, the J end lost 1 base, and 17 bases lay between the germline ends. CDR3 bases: TGTGCCAGCAGCCAGAACAAAGGGGGGAAGAACACCGGGGAGCTGTTTTTT. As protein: CASSQNKGGKNTGELFF.

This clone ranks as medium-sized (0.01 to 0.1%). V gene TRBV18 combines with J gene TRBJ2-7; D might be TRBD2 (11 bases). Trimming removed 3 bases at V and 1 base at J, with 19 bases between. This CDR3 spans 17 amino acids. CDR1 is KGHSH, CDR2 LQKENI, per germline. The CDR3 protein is CASSPDRGTSGSYEQYF. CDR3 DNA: TGTGCCAGCTCACCGGACAGGGGGACTAGCGGTTCCTACGAGCAGTACTTC.

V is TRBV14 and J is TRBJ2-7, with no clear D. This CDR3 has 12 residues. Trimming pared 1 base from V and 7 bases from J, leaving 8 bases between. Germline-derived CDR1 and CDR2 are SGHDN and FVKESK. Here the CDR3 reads CASSQVPGEQYF. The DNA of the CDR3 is TGTGCCAGCAGCCAAGTCCCCGGGGAGCAGTACTTC.